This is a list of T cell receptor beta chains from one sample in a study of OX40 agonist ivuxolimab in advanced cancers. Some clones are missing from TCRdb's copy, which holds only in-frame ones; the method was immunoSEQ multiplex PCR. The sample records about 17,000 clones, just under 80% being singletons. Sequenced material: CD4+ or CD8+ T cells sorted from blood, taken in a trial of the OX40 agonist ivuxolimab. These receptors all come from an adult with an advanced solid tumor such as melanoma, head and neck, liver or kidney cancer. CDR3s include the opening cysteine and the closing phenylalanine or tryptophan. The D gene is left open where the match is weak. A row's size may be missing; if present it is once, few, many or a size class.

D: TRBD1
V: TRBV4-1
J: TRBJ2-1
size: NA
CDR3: CASSLMRGPGNEQFF
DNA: TGCGCCAGCAGCCTAATGAGGGGGCCGGGTAATGAGCAGTTCTTC

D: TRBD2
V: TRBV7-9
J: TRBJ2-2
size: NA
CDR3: CASSLPPGTSGGATGELFF
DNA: TGTGCCAGCAGCCTTCCCCCCGGGACTAGCGGGGGGGCAACCGGGGAGCTGTTTTTT

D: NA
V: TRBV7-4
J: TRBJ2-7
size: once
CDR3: CASSLGAGGRHEQYF
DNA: TGTGCCAGCAGCTTAGGGGCAGGGGGGAGGCACGAGCAGTACTTC

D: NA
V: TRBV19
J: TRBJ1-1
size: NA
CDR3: CASSPIQLDLNTEAFF
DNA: TGTGCCAGTAGTCCCATTCAATTAGACTTGAACACTGAAGCTTTCTTT

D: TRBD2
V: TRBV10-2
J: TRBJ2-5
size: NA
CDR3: CASSWTSGQETQYF
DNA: TGCGCCAGCAGTTGGACTAGCGGCCAAGAGACCCAGTACTTC

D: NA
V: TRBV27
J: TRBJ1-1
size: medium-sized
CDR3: CASHLGLGLGTEAFF
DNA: TGTGCCAGCCACCTTGGACTCGGGTTGGGGACTGAAGCTTTCTTT

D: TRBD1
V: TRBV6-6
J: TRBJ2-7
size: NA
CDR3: CASSPDRGPLDEQYF
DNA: TGTGCCAGCAGTCCCGACAGGGGGCCTTTGGACGAGCAGTACTTC

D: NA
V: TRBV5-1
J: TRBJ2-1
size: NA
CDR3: CASSLGGGSYNEQFF
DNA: TGTGCCAGCAGCTTGGGCGGAGGCTCCTACAATGAGCAGTTCTTC

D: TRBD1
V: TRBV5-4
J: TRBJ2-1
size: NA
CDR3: CASSLDRGPNEQFF
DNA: TGTGCCAGCAGCTTGGACAGGGGGCCCAATGAGCAGTTCTTC

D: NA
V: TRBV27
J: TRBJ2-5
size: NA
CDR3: CASSLVAGLETQYF
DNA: TGTGCCAGCAGTTTGGTCGCGGGTCTCGAGACCCAGTACTTC

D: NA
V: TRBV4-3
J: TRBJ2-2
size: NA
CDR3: CASSPPLGELFF
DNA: TGCGCCAGCAGCCCTCCCCTCGGGGAGCTGTTTTTT

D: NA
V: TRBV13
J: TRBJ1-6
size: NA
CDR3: CASSLGLYKPNSPLHF
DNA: TGTGCCAGCAGCTTAGGCCTGTATAAGCCAAATTCACCCCTCCACTTT

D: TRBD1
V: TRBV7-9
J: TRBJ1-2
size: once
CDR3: CASSFSRDRDYLGYTF
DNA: TGTGCCAGCAGCTTTTCCCGCGACAGGGACTACTTGGGCTACACCTTC

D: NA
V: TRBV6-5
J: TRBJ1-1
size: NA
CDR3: CASSNWNTEAFF
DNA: TGTGCCAGCAGTAACTGGAACACTGAAGCTTTCTTT

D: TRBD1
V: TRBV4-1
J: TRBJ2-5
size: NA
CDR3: CASSQGQGSQETQYF
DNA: TGCGCCAGCAGCCAGGGACAGGGGTCGCAAGAGACCCAGTACTTC

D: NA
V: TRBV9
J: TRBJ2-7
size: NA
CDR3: CASSEGGSSYEQYF
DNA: TGTGCCAGCAGCGAGGGGGGGAGCTCCTACGAGCAGTACTTC

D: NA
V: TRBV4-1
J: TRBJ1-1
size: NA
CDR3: CASSQDPRRNTEAFF
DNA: TGCGCCAGCAGCCAAGATCCGCGACGGAACACTGAAGCTTTCTTT

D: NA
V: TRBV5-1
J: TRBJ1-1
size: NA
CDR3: CASMYRQNGNTEAFF
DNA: TGCGCCAGCATGTATAGGCAGAACGGGAACACTGAAGCTTTCTTT

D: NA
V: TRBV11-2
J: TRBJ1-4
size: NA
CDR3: CASSLHANEKLFF
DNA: TGTGCCAGCAGCCTACACGCTAATGAAAAACTGTTTTTT

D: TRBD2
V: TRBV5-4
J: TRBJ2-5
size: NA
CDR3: CASSLRLAGGLETQYF
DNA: TGTGCCAGCAGCCTAAGATTAGCGGGGGGGTTGGAGACCCAGTACTTC

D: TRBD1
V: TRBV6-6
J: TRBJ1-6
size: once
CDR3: CASSATTGTSPLHF
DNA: TGTGCCAGCAGTGCAACGACAGGGACTTCACCCCTCCACTTT

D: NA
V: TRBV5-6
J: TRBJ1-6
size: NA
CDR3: CASSVGTENNSPLHF
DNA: TGTGCCAGCAGCGTCGGGACGGAGAATAATTCACCCCTCCACTTT

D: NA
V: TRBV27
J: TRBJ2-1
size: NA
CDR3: CASSEYNEQFF
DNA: TGTGCCAGCAGTGAGTACAATGAGCAGTTCTTC

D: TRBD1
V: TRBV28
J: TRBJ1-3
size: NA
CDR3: CASSLGQGADGNTIYF
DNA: TGTGCCAGCAGTCTGGGACAGGGGGCGGATGGAAACACCATATATTTT

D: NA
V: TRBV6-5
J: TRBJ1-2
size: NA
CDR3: CASSGHLANYGYTF
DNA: TGTGCCAGCAGCGGACACCTAGCTAACTATGGCTACACCTTC

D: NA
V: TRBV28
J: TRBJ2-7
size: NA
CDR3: CASSSGGTPYEQYF
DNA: TGTGCCAGCAGTTCTGGCGGGACACCCTACGAGCAGTACTTC

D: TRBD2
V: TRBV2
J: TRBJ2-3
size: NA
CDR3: CASTYLTSGIADTQYF
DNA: TGTGCCAGCACCTATTTGACTAGCGGGATAGCAGATACGCAGTATTTT

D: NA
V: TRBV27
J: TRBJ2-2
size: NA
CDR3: CASSLTQWVGELFF
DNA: TGTGCCAGCAGTTTAACCCAGTGGGTCGGGGAGCTGTTTTTT

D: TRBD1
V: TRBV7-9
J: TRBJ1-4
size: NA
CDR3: CASSQGGQVAKLFF
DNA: TGTGCCAGCAGCCAGGGGGGACAGGTGGCAAAACTGTTTTTT

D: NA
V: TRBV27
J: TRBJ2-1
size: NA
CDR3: CASSLELRPNSLNEQFF
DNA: TGTGCCAGCAGTTTGGAGCTGCGGCCGAACAGTCTCAATGAGCAGTTCTTC

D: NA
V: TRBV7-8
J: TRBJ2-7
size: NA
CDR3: CASSSPASAQSIWYF
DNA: TGTGCCAGCAGCTCCCCAGCCTCGGCACAGTCCATTTGGTACTTC

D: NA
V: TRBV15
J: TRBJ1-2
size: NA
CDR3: CATSREQGPNYGYTF
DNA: TGTGCCACCAGCAGAGAACAGGGCCCTAACTATGGCTACACCTTC

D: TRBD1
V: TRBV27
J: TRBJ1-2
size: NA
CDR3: CASSLQQGVGYGYTF
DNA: TGTGCCAGCAGCTTACAGCAGGGGGTAGGCTATGGCTACACCTTC

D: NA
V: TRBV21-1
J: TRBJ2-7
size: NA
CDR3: CASSDCRKGEQYF
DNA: TGTGCCAGCAGCGATTGCAGGAAGGGCGAGCAGTACTTC

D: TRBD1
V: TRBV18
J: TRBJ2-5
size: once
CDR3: CASSPNKDRGSLETQYF
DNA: TGTGCCAGCTCACCTAACAAGGACAGGGGTTCATTGGAGACCCAGTACTTC

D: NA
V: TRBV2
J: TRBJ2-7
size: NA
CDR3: CALQGDSTDEQYF
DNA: TGTGCCCTGCAAGGAGACTCCACCGACGAGCAGTACTTC

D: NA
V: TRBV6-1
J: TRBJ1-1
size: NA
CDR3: CAISESNRLNTEAFF
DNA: TGTGCCATCAGTGAGTCAAACAGGCTGAACACTGAAGCTTTCTTT

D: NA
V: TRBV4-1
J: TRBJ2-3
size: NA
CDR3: CASSHSVAERADTQYF
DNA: TGCGCCAGCAGCCACTCCGTAGCGGAGAGAGCAGATACGCAGTATTTT

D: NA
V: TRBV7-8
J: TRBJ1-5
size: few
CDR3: CASSSMAGNQPQHF
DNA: TGTGCCAGCAGCTCAATGGCCGGCAATCAGCCCCAGCATTTT

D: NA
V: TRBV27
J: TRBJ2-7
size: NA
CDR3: CASSLSGSPYEQYF
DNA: TGTGCCAGCAGTTTATCGGGAAGCCCCTACGAGCAGTACTTC